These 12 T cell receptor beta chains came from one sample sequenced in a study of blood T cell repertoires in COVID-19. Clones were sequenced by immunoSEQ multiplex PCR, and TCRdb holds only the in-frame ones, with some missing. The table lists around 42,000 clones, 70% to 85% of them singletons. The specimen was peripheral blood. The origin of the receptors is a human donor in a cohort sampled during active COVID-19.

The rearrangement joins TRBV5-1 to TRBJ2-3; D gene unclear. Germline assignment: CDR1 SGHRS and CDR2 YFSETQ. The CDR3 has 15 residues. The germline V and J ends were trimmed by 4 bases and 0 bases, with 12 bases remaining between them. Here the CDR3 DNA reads TGCGCCAGCAGCGCCGCCGAGATTAGCACAGATACGCAGTATTTT. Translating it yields CASSAAEISTDTQYF.

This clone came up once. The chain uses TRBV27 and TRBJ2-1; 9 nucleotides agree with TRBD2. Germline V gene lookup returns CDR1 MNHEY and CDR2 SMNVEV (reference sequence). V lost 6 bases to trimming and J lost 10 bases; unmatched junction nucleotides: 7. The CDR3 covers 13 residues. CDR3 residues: CASSQAGGGEQFF. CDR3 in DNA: TGTGCCAGCAGCCAAGCGGGGGGAGGGGAGCAGTTCTTC.

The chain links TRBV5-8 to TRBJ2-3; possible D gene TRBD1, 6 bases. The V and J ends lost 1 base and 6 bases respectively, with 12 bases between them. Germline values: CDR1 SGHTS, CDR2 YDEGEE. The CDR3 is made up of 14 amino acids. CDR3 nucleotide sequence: TGTGCCAGCAGCTTGCCGGGACATGCGGATACGCAGTATTTT. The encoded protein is CASSLPGHADTQYF.

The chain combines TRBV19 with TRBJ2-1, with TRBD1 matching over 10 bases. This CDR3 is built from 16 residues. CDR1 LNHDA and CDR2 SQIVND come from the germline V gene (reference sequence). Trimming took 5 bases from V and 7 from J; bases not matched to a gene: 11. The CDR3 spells CASSETGTGVRNEQFF. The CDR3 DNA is TGTGCCAGTAGTGAGACCGGGACAGGGGTGAGGAATGAGCAGTTCTTC.

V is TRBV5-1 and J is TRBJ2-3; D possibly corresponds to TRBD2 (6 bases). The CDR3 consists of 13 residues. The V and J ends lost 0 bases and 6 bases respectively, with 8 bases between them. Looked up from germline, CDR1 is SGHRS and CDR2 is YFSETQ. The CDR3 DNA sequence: TGCGCCAGCAGCTTGGCGGGGGAGGATACGCAGTATTTT. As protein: CASSLAGEDTQYF.

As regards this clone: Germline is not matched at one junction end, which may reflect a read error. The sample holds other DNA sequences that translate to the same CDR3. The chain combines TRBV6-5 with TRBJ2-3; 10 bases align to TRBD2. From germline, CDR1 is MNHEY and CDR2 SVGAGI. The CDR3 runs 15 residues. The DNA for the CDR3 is TGCGCCAGCAGTTCACGGGGACTAGCGTCCGATACGCAGTATTTT. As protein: CASSSRGLASDTQYF.

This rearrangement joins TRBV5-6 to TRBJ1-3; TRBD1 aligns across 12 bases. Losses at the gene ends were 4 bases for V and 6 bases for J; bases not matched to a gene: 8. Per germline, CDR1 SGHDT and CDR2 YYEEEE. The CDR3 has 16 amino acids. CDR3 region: CASSPGTGGVLNTIYF. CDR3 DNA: TGTGCCAGCAGCCCGGGGACAGGGGGCGTTTTAAACACCATATATTTT.

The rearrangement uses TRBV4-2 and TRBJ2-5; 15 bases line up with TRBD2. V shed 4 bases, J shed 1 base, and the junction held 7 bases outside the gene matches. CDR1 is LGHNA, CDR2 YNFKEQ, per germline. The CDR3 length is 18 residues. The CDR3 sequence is CASSLRTSGGGTQETQYF. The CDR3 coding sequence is TGTGCCAGCAGCCTTCGGACTAGCGGGGGGGGAACCCAAGAGACCCAGTACTTC.

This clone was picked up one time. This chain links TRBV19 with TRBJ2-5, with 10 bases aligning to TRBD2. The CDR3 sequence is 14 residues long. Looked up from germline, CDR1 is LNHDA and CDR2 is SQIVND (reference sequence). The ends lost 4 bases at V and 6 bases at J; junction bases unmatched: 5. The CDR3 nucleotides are TGTGCCAGTAGTACTAGCGGGGGAGGAAAGACCCAGTACTTC. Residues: CASSTSGGGKTQYF.

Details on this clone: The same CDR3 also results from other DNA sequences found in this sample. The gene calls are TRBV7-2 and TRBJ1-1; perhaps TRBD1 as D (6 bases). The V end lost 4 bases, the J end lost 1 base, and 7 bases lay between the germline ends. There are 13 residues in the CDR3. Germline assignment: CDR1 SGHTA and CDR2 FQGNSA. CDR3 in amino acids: CASSSGQNTEAFF. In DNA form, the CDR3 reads TGTGCCAGCAGCTCGGGACAGAACACTGAAGCTTTCTTT.

The CDR3: CASSPGTGGGWFF. The CDR3 nucleotides are TGCGCCAGCAGCCCCGGGACAGGGGGCGGTTGGTTCTTC. The chain couples TRBV5-1 to TRBJ2-1, with 12 nucleotides matching TRBD1. This CDR3 spans 13 amino acids. Germline CDR1 and CDR2: SGHRS and YFSETQ. J was trimmed by 15 bases and V by 4 bases; bases with no gene match: 8.

CDR3 sequence: CASTPGGGNTEAFF. The CDR3 region has the DNA TGTGCCAGCACCCCGGGGGGAGGGAACACTGAAGCTTTCTTT. The V gene is TRBV28, the J gene TRBJ1-1; possibly TRBD1 for D (5 bases). Germline CDR1 reads MDHEN; CDR2 reads SYDVKM. V lost 7 bases, J lost 1 base, and 13 bases lay in between. The CDR3 is 14 residues long.